Below are 2 T cell receptor beta chains sequenced from a single sample in a study of OX40 agonist ivuxolimab in advanced cancers. Sequencing was performed with immunoSEQ multiplex PCR; in TCRdb, only in-frame clones are kept and a portion is missing. The repertoire holds about 99,000 clones, with approximately 95% as singletons. Sequenced here: CD4+ or CD8+ T cells sorted from blood, sampled in a trial of the OX40 agonist ivuxolimab. These receptors came from an adult with an advanced solid tumor such as melanoma, head and neck, liver or kidney cancer.

CDR3 coding DNA: TGTGCCAGCAGTCTGATGGGCACTGAAGCTTTCTTT. Residues: CASSLMGTEAFF. The chain has TRBV6-5 and TRBJ1-1; no clear D. Trimming cost V 5 bases and J 4 bases, with 8 bases left between them. The germline gives CDR1 MNHEY, CDR2 SVGAGI. The CDR3 loop spans 12 amino acids.

The CDR3 loop reads CASSLAPGEQPQHF. DNA for the CDR3: TGTGCCAGCAGCTTAGCGCCGGGCGAGCAGCCCCAGCATTTT. The J gene is TRBJ1-5, the V gene TRBV7-2; D call uncertain. The CDR3 runs to 14 residues. V was clipped by 0 bases and J by 7 bases, with 10 bases between them. Per the germline V gene, CDR1 is SGHTA and CDR2 is FQGNSA.